The rows below give T cell receptor beta chains drawn from one sample of a study of regulatory T cells in long-lasting Graves disease. TCRdb recomputed calls from the multiplex PCR reads with MiXCR, one row per CDR3 protein. Among about 420,000 distinct CDR3 sequences listed, about 15% were seen once. These sequences were also reported in another study, on T cells in Graves' hyperthyroidism and ophthalmopathy.

The sample in question was peripheral blood mononuclear cells (PBMCs), obtained at new diagnosis, from a patient treated with antithyroid drugs. The receptors stem from a young woman with Graves disease. Each CDR3 is given with its conserved first and last residue. Fields, in order: CDR3 length, clone size, J gene, D gene, V gene, CDR3 protein, CDR3 DNA. The D gene is left open where the match is weak. Part of the rows lack a size; the others show once, few, many or a class for expanded clones.

cdr3_length: 13
clone_size: many
j_call: TRBJ1-5
d_call: .
v_call: TRBV3-1
cdr3_aa: CASSQDRGQPQHF
cdr3_nt: TGTGCCAGCAGCCAAGACAGGGGACAGCCCCAGCATTTT

cdr3_length: 16
clone_size: few
j_call: TRBJ2-3
d_call: .
v_call: TRBV4-2
cdr3_aa: CASNQGDSGSTDTQYF
cdr3_nt: TGTGCCAGCAACCAAGGGGATAGTGGGAGTACAGATACGCAGTATTTT

cdr3_length: 15
clone_size: many
j_call: TRBJ2-7
d_call: .
v_call: TRBV12-3/TRBV12-4
cdr3_aa: CASSLSGSSSYEQYF
cdr3_nt: TGTGCCAGCAGTTTAAGCGGGTCCAGCTCCTACGAGCAGTACTTC

cdr3_length: 16
clone_size: .
j_call: TRBJ2-2
d_call: .
v_call: TRBV7-9
cdr3_aa: CASSFGLASGTGELFF
cdr3_nt: TGTGCCAGCAGCTTCGGGCTAGCGAGTGGGACCGGGGAGCTGTTTTTT

cdr3_length: 15
clone_size: .
j_call: TRBJ2-7
d_call: TRBD2
v_call: TRBV18
cdr3_aa: CASSRTSGEFYEQYF
cdr3_nt: TGTGCCAGCTCGCGTACTAGCGGAGAATTCTACGAGCAGTACTTC

cdr3_length: 15
clone_size: few
j_call: TRBJ2-7
d_call: .
v_call: TRBV9
cdr3_aa: CASSVGGETHYEQYF
cdr3_nt: TGTGCCAGCAGCGTAGGAGGGGAAACACACTACGAGCAGTACTTC

cdr3_length: 13
clone_size: few
j_call: TRBJ1-2
d_call: .
v_call: TRBV6-2/TRBV6-3
cdr3_aa: CASSEWTDYGYTF
cdr3_nt: TGTGCCAGCAGTGAATGGACGGACTATGGCTACACCTTC

cdr3_length: 12
clone_size: many
j_call: TRBJ1-1
d_call: .
v_call: TRBV20-1
cdr3_aa: CSAREMGREAFF
cdr3_nt: TGCAGTGCTAGAGAGATGGGACGGGAAGCTTTCTTT

cdr3_length: 13
clone_size: .
j_call: TRBJ1-2
d_call: TRBD1
v_call: TRBV6-1
cdr3_aa: CASSGDRGLGYTF
cdr3_nt: TGTGCCAGCAGTGGAGACAGGGGGCTCGGCTACACCTTC

cdr3_length: 14
clone_size: .
j_call: TRBJ1-2
d_call: .
v_call: TRBV10-3
cdr3_aa: CAIRKPLTEDGYTF
cdr3_nt: TGTGCCATCAGAAAGCCCTTGACAGAAGATGGCTACACCTTC